These T cell receptor beta chains were read from a single sample in a study of blood T cell repertoires in COVID-19. Profiling relied on immunoSEQ multiplex PCR, and the TCRdb table lists in-frame clones only, not all of them. The sample contains 300,000 to 500,000 clones, approximately 90% of which appear only once. What was sequenced was PBMCs or T cells enriched from blood (not recorded which). Every receptor here comes from a woman aged 30 to 39 with acute COVID-19. CDR3s include the opening cysteine and the closing phenylalanine or tryptophan. D genes are given only for firm matches. The size field is filled for only some rows; it gives once, few, many or a size class.

d_call: -; cdr3_length: 12; clone_size: -; v_call: TRBV25-1; j_call: TRBJ1-2; cdr3_nt: TGTGCCAGCAGTGAATATAAGAGTGGCTACACCTTC; cdr3_aa: CASSEYKSGYTF
d_call: TRBD1; cdr3_length: 13; clone_size: few; v_call: TRBV24-1; j_call: TRBJ1-4; cdr3_nt: TGTGCCACCAGTGACTACAGGGGTGAAAAACTGTTTTTT; cdr3_aa: CATSDYRGEKLFF
d_call: TRBD1; cdr3_length: 17; clone_size: -; v_call: TRBV19; j_call: TRBJ1-2; cdr3_nt: TGTGCCAGTAGTCTCCCAACACCGGACAGGGGGGTAGGTGGCTACACCTTC; cdr3_aa: CASSLPTPDRGVGGYTF
d_call: -; cdr3_length: 17; clone_size: once; v_call: TRBV4-1; j_call: TRBJ2-3; cdr3_nt: TGCGCCAGCAGCCCCCGCTCGACAGGGAGGTCGGCAGATACGCAGTATTTT; cdr3_aa: CASSPRSTGRSADTQYF
d_call: -; cdr3_length: 15; clone_size: -; v_call: TRBV24-1; j_call: TRBJ2-3; cdr3_nt: TGTGCCACCAGTGATTTCGGGCTAGCAATAGATACGCAGTATTTT; cdr3_aa: CATSDFGLAIDTQYF
d_call: -; cdr3_length: 14; clone_size: -; v_call: TRBV18; j_call: TRBJ2-1; cdr3_nt: TGTGCCAGCTCACCACCGGGAGCCAGGGGTGAGCAGTTCTTC; cdr3_aa: CASSPPGARGEQFF
d_call: TRBD1; cdr3_length: 15; clone_size: -; v_call: TRBV6-5; j_call: TRBJ2-7; cdr3_nt: TGTGCCAGCAGTTCGGGACAGGGGGTCTCCCGCGAGCAGTACTTC; cdr3_aa: CASSSGQGVSREQYF
d_call: -; cdr3_length: 14; clone_size: once; v_call: TRBV7-6; j_call: TRBJ1-2; cdr3_nt: TGTGCCAGCAGCCGAGGACAGAACCTCTATGGCTACACCTTC; cdr3_aa: CASSRGQNLYGYTF
d_call: TRBD1; cdr3_length: 20; clone_size: -; v_call: TRBV6-2/TRBV6-3; j_call: TRBJ1-1; cdr3_nt: TGTGCCAGCAGCCCCCTGGTGGGGCAGGGGGTAAAGGGTAGCGCGGCTGAAGCTTTCTTT; cdr3_aa: CASSPLVGQGVKGSAAEAFF
d_call: TRBD1; cdr3_length: 13; clone_size: -; v_call: TRBV12-3/TRBV12-4; j_call: TRBJ2-1; cdr3_nt: TGTGCCAACTCAGGGGGTCCCTACAATGAGCAGTTCTTC; cdr3_aa: CANSGGPYNEQFF
d_call: TRBD1; cdr3_length: 14; clone_size: -; v_call: TRBV27; j_call: TRBJ1-1; cdr3_nt: TGTGCCAGCCTCGCCCGGGACAGGGGATCTGAAGCTTTCTTT; cdr3_aa: CASLARDRGSEAFF
d_call: -; cdr3_length: 12; clone_size: -; v_call: TRBV7-2; j_call: TRBJ1-1; cdr3_nt: TGTGCCAGCAGCTTATTGCGCACTGAAGCTTTCTTT; cdr3_aa: CASSLLRTEAFF
d_call: TRBD1; cdr3_length: 15; clone_size: -; v_call: TRBV9; j_call: TRBJ1-6; cdr3_nt: TGTGCCAGCAGCGTGACAGGGAAGGATAATTCACCCCTCCACTTT; cdr3_aa: CASSVTGKDNSPLHF
d_call: -; cdr3_length: 10; clone_size: few; v_call: TRBV20-1; j_call: TRBJ2-1; cdr3_nt: TGCAGTGCTAGGGAGGTTGAGCAGTTCTTC; cdr3_aa: CSAREVEQFF
d_call: -; cdr3_length: 12; clone_size: -; v_call: TRBV29-1; j_call: TRBJ1-5; cdr3_nt: TGCAGCGTTGCTAGTGGGGGGCAGCCCCAGCATTTT; cdr3_aa: CSVASGGQPQHF
d_call: -; cdr3_length: 13; clone_size: -; v_call: TRBV6-4; j_call: TRBJ1-1; cdr3_nt: TGTGCCAGCAGCAGACAGGTCAACACTGAAGCTTTCTTT; cdr3_aa: CASSRQVNTEAFF
d_call: -; cdr3_length: 12; clone_size: -; v_call: TRBV29-1; j_call: TRBJ1-4; cdr3_nt: TGCAGCGCAACAGCAACTAATGAAAAACTGTTTTTT; cdr3_aa: CSATATNEKLFF
d_call: TRBD1; cdr3_length: 13; clone_size: -; v_call: TRBV3-1/TRBV3-2; j_call: TRBJ1-2; cdr3_nt: TGTGCCAGCACCCAAGGGGACAGTTATGGCTACACCTTC; cdr3_aa: CASTQGDSYGYTF